This T cell receptor beta chain was sequenced during a study of identifying expanded T cells in peripheral blood. This clone was found once. Its antigen is currently unknown. Profiling relied on immunoSEQ multiplex PCR, and the TCRdb table lists in-frame clones only, not all of them. The sample holds around 66,000 clones, 80% to 90% seen once. Germline V CDR1 and CDR2: SQVTM, ANQGSEA. The CDR3 extends over 15 amino acids. Trimming shortened V by 6 bases and J by 7 bases, and 25 bases separated the two germline ends. Study-level points and caveats: Clone count variance between roughly 2-week samples rose with total template count. Technical replicates showed roughly 1.2 changed clones; around two weeks about 16.4; four weeks 19.

This TCR came from a person aged 18 to 75 in good health. The chain combines TRBV29-1 with TRBJ2-7, with TRBD2 as a possible D gene (5 bases). Sequencing used blood. The CDR3 protein is CSVRSSLTAPGEQYF. The CDR3 DNA reads as TGCAGCGTCCGGAGCAGCCTTACTGCCCCGGGGGAGCAGTACTTC.